This T cell receptor beta chain was recorded in a study of T cell repertoires in cytomegalovirus infection. About the research overall: The public TCR beta signatures pointed to both CMV infection and matching HLA type. General study results and limits: Dominating the ex vivo response were HLA-C-restricted CMV-specific TCR beta clonotypes. Frequencies of public TCR beta families were cumulated, and this identified carriers of CMV plus the relevant HLA.

This clonotype was seen more than once but under ten times. Its antigen is undetermined. TCRdb fed the reads into MiXCR, producing one record per CDR3 protein. The sample holds some 280,000 distinct CDR3 sequences, roughly 13% seen once. CDR3 length: 15 amino acids. Germline V gives CDR1 LGHNA, CDR2 YNFKEQ. V shed 4 bases, J shed 5 bases, and the junction held 8 bases outside the gene matches. The sequencing sample was made of PBMCs. This receptor was taken from a human donor in good health (CMV status not recorded). Some clones in this sample may be carry-over from other donors' samples. The chain carries TRBV4-2 and TRBJ1-1; 9 bases fit TRBD1. Here the CDR3 DNA reads TGTGCCAGCAGCCCCCGCCGGGACAGGGCTACTGAAGCTTTCTTT. It yields the protein CASSPRRDRATEAFF.